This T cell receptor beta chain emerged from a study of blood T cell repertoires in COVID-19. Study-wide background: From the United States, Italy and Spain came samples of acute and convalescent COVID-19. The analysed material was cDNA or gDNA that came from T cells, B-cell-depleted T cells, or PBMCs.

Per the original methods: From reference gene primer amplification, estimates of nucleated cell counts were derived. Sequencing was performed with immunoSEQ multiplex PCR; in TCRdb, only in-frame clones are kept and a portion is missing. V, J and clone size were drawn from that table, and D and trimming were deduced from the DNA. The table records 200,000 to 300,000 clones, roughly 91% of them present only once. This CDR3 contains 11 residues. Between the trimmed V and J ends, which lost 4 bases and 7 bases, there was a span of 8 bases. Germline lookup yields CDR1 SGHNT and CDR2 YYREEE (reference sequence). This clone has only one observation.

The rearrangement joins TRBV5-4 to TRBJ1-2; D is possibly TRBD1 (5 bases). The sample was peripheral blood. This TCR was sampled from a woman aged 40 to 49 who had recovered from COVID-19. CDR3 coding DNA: TGTGCCAGCAGCGACACAGGTGGCTACACCTTC. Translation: CASSDTGGYTF.